This T cell receptor beta chain was recovered during a study of molecular identifiers for immune sequencing clone quantification. The CDR3 covers 14 residues. Germline CDR1 MNHGY, CDR2 SVAAGI. Trimming shortened V by 11 bases and J by 4 bases, and 20 bases separated the two germline ends. Whole-study findings and limits: More than 99% of effector molecules, versus under 1% of naive-cell molecules, belonged to clones above 20 RNA copies.

Ten or more counts support this clonotype. Its target is unknown. TCRdb processed the PCR reads anew with MiXCR; each CDR3 protein has one entry. The table lists some 680,000 distinct CDR3 sequences, 25% of them singletons. The J gene is TRBJ2-5, the V gene TRBV6-9; D not certain. The sequenced sample was naive CD8+ T cells from blood, with Jurkat cell RNA spiked in. As to subset: FACS-sorted CD8+CD4-CCR7+CD45RA+ naive T cells. This sequence originates from a human donor in good health. Some libraries in this study had Jurkat cell RNA spiked in. The CDR3 nucleotides read TGTGCCCTATTTAAAAGCAGCAAGATAGAGACCCAGTACTTC. Its translation is CALFKSSKIETQYF.